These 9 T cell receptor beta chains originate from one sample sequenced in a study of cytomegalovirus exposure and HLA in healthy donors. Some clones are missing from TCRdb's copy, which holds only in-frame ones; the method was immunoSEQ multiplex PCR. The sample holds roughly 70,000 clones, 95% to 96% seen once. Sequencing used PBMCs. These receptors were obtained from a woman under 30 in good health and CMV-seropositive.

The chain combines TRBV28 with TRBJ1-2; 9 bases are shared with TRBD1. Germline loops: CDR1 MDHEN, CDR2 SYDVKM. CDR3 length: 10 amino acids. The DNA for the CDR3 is TGTGGGACAGGGGACCGGGGCTACACCTTC. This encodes CGTGDRGYTF.

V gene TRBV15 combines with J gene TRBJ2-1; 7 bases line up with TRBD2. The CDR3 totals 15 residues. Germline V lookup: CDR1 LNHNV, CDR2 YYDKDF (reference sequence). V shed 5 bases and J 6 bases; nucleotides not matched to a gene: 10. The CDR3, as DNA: TGTGCCACCAGCGACCCCGGGACTACCATCAATGAGCAGTTCTTC. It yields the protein CATSDPGTTINEQFF.

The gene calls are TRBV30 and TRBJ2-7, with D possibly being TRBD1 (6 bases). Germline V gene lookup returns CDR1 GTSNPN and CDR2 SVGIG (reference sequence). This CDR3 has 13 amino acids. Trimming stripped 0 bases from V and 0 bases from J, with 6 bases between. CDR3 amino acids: CAWSVQGSYEQYF. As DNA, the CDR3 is TGTGCCTGGAGTGTACAGGGCTCCTACGAGCAGTACTTC.

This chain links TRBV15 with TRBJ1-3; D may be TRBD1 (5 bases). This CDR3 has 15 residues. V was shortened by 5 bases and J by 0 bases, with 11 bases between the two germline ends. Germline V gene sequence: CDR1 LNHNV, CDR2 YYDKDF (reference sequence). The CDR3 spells CATSAQTVSGNTIYF. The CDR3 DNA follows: TGTGCCACCAGCGCCCAGACAGTCTCTGGAAACACCATATATTTT.

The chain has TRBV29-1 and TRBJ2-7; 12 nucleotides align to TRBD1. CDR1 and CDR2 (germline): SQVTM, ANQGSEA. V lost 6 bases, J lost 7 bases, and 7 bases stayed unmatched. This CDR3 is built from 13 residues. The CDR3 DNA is TGCAGCGTCCAGGGACAGGGGGCAGGGGAGCAGTACTTC. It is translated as CSVQGQGAGEQYF.

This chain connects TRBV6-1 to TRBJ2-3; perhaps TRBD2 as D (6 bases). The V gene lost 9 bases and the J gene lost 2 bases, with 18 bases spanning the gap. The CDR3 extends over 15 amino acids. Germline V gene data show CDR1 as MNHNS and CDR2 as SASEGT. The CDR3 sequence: CASCGLALDTDTQYF. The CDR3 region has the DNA TGTGCCAGTTGCGGGCTAGCGCTCGACACAGATACGCAGTATTTT.

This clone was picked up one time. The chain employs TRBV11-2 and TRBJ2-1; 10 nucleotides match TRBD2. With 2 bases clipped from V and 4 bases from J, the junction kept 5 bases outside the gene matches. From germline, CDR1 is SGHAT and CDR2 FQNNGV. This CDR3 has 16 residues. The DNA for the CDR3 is TGTGCCAGCAGCTTACTTGGGACTAGCGCTTACAATGAGCAGTTCTTC. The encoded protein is CASSLLGTSAYNEQFF.

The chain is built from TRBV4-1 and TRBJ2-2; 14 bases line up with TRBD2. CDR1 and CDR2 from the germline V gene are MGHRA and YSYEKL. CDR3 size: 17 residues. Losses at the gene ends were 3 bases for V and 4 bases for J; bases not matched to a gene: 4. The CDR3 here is CASSHGTSGSGTGELFF. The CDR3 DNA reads TGCGCCAGCAGCCATGGGACTAGCGGGAGTGGCACCGGGGAGCTGTTTTTT.

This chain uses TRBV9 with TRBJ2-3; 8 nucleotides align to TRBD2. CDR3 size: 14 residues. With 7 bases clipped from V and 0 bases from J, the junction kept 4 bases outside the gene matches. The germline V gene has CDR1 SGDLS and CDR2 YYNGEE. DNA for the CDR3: TGTGCCAGCTCACTAGCGGCAAGCACAGATACGCAGTATTTT. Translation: CASSLAASTDTQYF.